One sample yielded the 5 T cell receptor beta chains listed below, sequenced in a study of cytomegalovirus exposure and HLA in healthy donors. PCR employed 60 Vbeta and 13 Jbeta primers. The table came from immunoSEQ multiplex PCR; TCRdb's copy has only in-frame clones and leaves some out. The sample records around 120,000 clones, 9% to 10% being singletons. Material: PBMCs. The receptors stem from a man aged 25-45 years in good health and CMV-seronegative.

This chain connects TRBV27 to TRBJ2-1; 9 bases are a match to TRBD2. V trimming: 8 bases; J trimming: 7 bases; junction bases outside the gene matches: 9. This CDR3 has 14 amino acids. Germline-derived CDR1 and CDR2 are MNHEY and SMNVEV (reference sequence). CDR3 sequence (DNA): TGTGCCAGCCGTCCGGGACTAGCTCGGAATGAGCAGTTCTTC. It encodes CASRPGLARNEQFF.

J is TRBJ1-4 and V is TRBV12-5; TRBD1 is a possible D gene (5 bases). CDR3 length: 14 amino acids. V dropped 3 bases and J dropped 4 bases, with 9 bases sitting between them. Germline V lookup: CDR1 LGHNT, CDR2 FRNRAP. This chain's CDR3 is CASGLWGVNEKLFF. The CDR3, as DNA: TGTGCTAGTGGTTTATGGGGGGTTAATGAAAAACTGTTTTTT.

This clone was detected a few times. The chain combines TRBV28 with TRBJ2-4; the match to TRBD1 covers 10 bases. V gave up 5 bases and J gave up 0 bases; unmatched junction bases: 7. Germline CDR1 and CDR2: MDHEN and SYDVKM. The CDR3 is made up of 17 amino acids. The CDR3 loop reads CASSPGQGGIAKNIQYF. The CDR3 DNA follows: TGTGCCAGCAGTCCCGGACAGGGGGGGATAGCCAAAAACATTCAGTACTTC.

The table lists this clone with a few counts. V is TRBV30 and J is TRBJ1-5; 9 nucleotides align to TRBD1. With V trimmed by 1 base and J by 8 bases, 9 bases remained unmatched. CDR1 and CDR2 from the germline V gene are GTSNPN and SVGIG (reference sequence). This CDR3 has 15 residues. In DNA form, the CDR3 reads TGTGCCTGGAGTGGGGGGGAACAGGGGGCGAAGCCCCAGCATTTT. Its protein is CAWSGGEQGAKPQHF.

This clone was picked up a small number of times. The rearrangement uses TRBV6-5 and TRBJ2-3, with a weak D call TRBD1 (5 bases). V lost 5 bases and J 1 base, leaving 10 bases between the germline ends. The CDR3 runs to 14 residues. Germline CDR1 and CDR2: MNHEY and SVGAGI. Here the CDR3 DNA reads TGTGCCAGCAGTCCGGCACAGGGCACAGATACGCAGTATTTT. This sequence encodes CASSPAQGTDTQYF.